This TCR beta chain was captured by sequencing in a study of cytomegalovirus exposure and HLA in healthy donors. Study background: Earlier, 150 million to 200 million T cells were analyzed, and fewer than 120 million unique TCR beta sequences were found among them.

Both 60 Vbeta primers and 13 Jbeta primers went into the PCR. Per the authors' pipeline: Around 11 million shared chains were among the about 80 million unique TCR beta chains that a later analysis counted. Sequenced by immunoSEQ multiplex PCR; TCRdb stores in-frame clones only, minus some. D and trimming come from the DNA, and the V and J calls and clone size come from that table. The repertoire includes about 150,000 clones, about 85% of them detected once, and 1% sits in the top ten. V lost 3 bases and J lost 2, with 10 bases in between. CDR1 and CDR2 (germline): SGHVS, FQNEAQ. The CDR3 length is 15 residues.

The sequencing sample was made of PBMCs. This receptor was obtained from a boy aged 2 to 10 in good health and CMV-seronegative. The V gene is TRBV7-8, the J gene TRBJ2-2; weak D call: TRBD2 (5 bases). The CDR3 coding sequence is TGTGCCAGCAGCTTTGCACGGACTAACACCGGGGAGCTGTTTTTT. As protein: CASSFARTNTGELFF.